The text below deals with one TCR beta chain. The data derive from a study of T cells expressing NK-cell markers. Germline lookup yields CDR1 SNHLY and CDR2 FYNNEI. This CDR3 spans 18 amino acids. Following a re-call of the 5' RACE reads, TCRdb has one entry per CDR3 protein and lacks DNA. There are 150,000 to 180,000 distinct CDR3 sequences in the sample, with around a third held by the top ten. This clonotype originated in a woman in her forties or fifties in good health. The chain carries TRBV2 and TRBJ2-1; TCRdb's D call of TRBD2 is untestable without DNA. Input material: blood T cells: a sorted CD56 or NKG2C T cell subset, CD4+ or CD8+ T cells, or bulk PBMC T cells (not recorded which). CDR3 sequence: CASSGPDLGLAVYNEQFF.